The 24 T cell receptor beta chains listed next were all sequenced from one sample in a study of OX40 agonist ivuxolimab in advanced cancers. Sequencing was performed with immunoSEQ multiplex PCR; in TCRdb, only in-frame clones are kept and a portion is missing. This sample carries 70,000 to 85,000 clones, approximately 95% of them seen once, and the ten largest clones take 11%. The material was CD4+ or CD8+ T cells sorted from blood, obtained in a trial of the OX40 agonist ivuxolimab. These receptors were taken from an adult with an advanced solid tumor such as melanoma, head and neck, liver or kidney cancer.

The chain employs TRBV9 and TRBJ2-7; 7 bases are a match to TRBD2. The CDR3 has 15 residues. The junction had 8 bases not matched to a gene; V was cut back by 3 bases and J by 2 bases. In germline, CDR1 is SGDLS, CDR2 YYNGEE. In DNA, the CDR3 is TGTGCCAGCAGCGAGGGGTCTAGCGGTACCTACGAGCAGTACTTC. Translating gives CASSEGSSGTYEQYF.

The rearrangement links TRBV28 to TRBJ1-6; no clear D. Trimming took 3 bases from V and 1 from J, leaving 7 bases between them. Germline V gene lookup returns CDR1 MDHEN and CDR2 SYDVKM. The CDR3 runs 15 residues. For the CDR3, the DNA is TGTGCCAGCAGTTTCGGGCGATCCTATAATTCACCCCTCCACTTT. Residues: CASSFGRSYNSPLHF.

The V call is TRBV6-1, the J call TRBJ1-2; 7 positions match TRBD1. Germline V gene lookup returns CDR1 MNHNS and CDR2 SASEGT. Trimming cost V 7 bases and J 4 bases; bases outside gene matches: 9. The CDR3 extends over 14 amino acids. CDR3 amino acids: CASTFRDSLYGYTF. The CDR3, as DNA: TGTGCCAGCACATTCCGGGACAGCCTCTATGGCTACACCTTC.

J is TRBJ1-1 and V is TRBV11-2, with TRBD1 as a possible D gene (6 bases). CDR3 length equals 13 residues. From germline, CDR1 is SGHAT and CDR2 FQNNGV. V was pared by 5 bases and J by 11 bases, with 18 bases between. The CDR3: CASSPPQGTGAFF. The CDR3 DNA follows: TGTGCCAGCAGCCCACCTCAGGGGACGGGGGCTTTCTTT.

The chain is built from TRBV4-3 and TRBJ2-5, with a weak D call TRBD2 (6 bases). V gave up 1 base and J gave up 2 bases, with 14 bases separating them. This CDR3 is built from 16 residues. CDR1 LGHNA and CDR2 YSLEER come from the germline V gene. For the CDR3, the DNA is TGCGCCAGCAGCCAAGGCGGATTAGCGGAACAAGAGACCCAGTACTTC. Its protein product is CASSQGGLAEQETQYF.

This chain links TRBV29-1 with TRBJ1-1, with TRBD1 matching over 10 bases. The junction had 4 bases not matched to a gene; V was cut back by 8 bases and J by 7 bases. The CDR3 has 11 residues. The V gene's germline CDR1 is SQVTM and CDR2 ANQGSEA. This CDR3 reads CSLRDRGEAFF. As DNA, the CDR3 is TGCAGCCTGAGGGACAGGGGTGAAGCTTTCTTT.

The chain couples TRBV27 to TRBJ2-5, with D possibly being TRBD1 (6 bases). This CDR3 has 15 residues. CDR1 is MNHEY and CDR2 is SMNVEV in the germline V gene (reference sequence). The ends were cut back, 3 bases at V and 4 bases at J, with 15 bases in the middle. The CDR3: CASSFAHRAPETQYF. The DNA for the CDR3 is TGTGCCAGCAGTTTTGCGCACAGGGCCCCAGAGACCCAGTACTTC.

The rearrangement joins TRBV7-9 to TRBJ1-2; D is unresolved. The CDR3 is 14 residues long. Trimming removed 2 bases at V and 2 bases at J, with 9 bases between. Germline CDR1 and CDR2: SEHNR and FQNEAQ (reference sequence). CDR3 residues: CASSLWEENYGYTF. For the CDR3, the DNA is TGTGCCAGCAGCTTATGGGAGGAAAACTATGGCTACACCTTC.

J is TRBJ2-7 and V is TRBV11-2; D is perhaps TRBD2 (5 bases). The CDR3 covers 14 residues. Deletions cut 5 bases from V and 1 base from J, with 12 bases between. Germline CDR1 and CDR2: SGHAT and FQNNGV. The CDR3 reads CASSPRGKSYEQYF. CDR3 bases: TGTGCCAGCAGCCCTAGAGGGAAGTCCTACGAGCAGTACTTC.

J is TRBJ2-1 and V is TRBV9; D is undetermined. The CDR3 covers 13 residues. With 0 bases removed from V and 13 bases from J, the gap between germline ends came to 14 bases. Germline assignment: CDR1 SGDLS and CDR2 YYNGEE. This CDR3 reads CASSVGEMAYQFF. CDR3 nucleotides: TGTGCCAGCAGCGTAGGCGAGATGGCCTATCAGTTCTTC.

The chain joins TRBV11-3 to TRBJ1-1, with TRBD1 identical over 8 bases. The length of the CDR3 is 12 residues. V lost 4 bases to trimming and J lost 7 bases; unmatched junction nucleotides: 2. The germline V gene encodes CDR1 SGHNT and CDR2 YENEEA. Here the CDR3 reads CASSYGQGEAFF. DNA of the CDR3: TGTGCCAGCAGCTACGGACAGGGTGAAGCTTTCTTT.

This clone was detected only once. The chain couples TRBV5-1 to TRBJ2-1, with unresolved D. Trimming shortened V by 4 bases and J by 9 bases, and 14 bases separated the two germline ends. Germline V CDR1 and CDR2: SGHRS, YFSETQ. This CDR3 contains 13 residues. In nucleotides, the CDR3 is TGCGCCAGCAGCCCCCTCCCGGCGCTTGAGCAGTTCTTC. It translates to CASSPLPALEQFF.

The chain carries TRBV9 and TRBJ1-1; 9 positions agree with TRBD1. The CDR3 totals 16 residues. V trimming: 0 bases; J trimming: 5 bases; junction bases outside the gene matches: 8. CDR1 is SGDLS and CDR2 is YYNGEE in the germline V gene. This CDR3 is CASSVDNRGRGTEAFF. As DNA, the CDR3 is TGTGCCAGCAGCGTAGATAACAGGGGGCGCGGAACTGAAGCTTTCTTT.

The chain is built from TRBV30 and TRBJ2-1, with 11 bases matching TRBD2. The V gene's germline CDR1 is GTSNPN and CDR2 SVGIG (reference sequence). V was pared by 0 bases and J by 7 bases, with 8 bases of the junction left unmatched. The CDR3 runs to 16 residues. CDR3 sequence (DNA): TGTGCCTGGAGTGTGAACCCTCCTAGCGGGGGGAATGAGCAGTTCTTC. Its protein product is CAWSVNPPSGGNEQFF.

This clone was picked up one time. This CDR3 is CASSYYYEQYF. The CDR3 DNA sequence: TGTGCCAGCAGTTACTACTACGAGCAGTACTTC. The chain recombines TRBV6-5 with TRBJ2-7; D is undetermined. Trimming removed 1 base from V and 3 bases from J, with 1 base in between. CDR1 is MNHEY, CDR2 SVGAGI, per germline. This CDR3 comprises 11 residues.

V is TRBV19 and J is TRBJ1-1; D is perhaps TRBD1 (6 bases). Germline CDR1 LNHDA, CDR2 SQIVND (reference sequence). The CDR3 length is 14 residues. Trimming left V 1 base short and J 3 bases short, with 9 bases between. The CDR3 region is CASSIGTVHTEAFF. The CDR3 DNA follows: TGTGCCAGTAGTATAGGGACAGTCCACACTGAAGCTTTCTTT.

This chain links TRBV28 with TRBJ2-7; possible D gene TRBD1, 6 bases. This CDR3 is built from 15 residues. Germline V gene data show CDR1 as MDHEN and CDR2 as SYDVKM. V lost 3 bases, J lost 0 bases, and 12 bases lay in between. The CDR3 DNA sequence: TGTGCCAGCAGTTTTGGGACATACCGCTCCTACGAGCAGTACTTC. This translates into CASSFGTYRSYEQYF.

The chain carries TRBV6-6 and TRBJ1-6; D remains unclear. V lost 8 bases to trimming and J lost 6 bases, with 8 bases between them. This CDR3 is built from 12 residues. Germline values: CDR1 MNHNY, CDR2 SVGAGI (reference sequence). CDR3: CASAAVNSPLHF. In nucleotides, the CDR3 is TGTGCCAGCGCCGCAGTTAATTCACCCCTCCACTTT.

This clone was detected once. V usage is TRBV19 and J usage is TRBJ1-1; no clear D. Trimming took 10 bases from V and 3 from J, leaving 15 bases between them. Germline V gives CDR1 LNHDA, CDR2 SQIVND (reference sequence). The CDR3 loop spans 13 amino acids. The CDR3 region is CATGRAPDTEAFF. The CDR3 coding sequence is TGTGCCACCGGCCGGGCGCCGGACACTGAAGCTTTCTTT.

The rearrangement joins TRBV7-6 to TRBJ2-5, with D possibly being TRBD1 (5 bases). The CDR3 has 16 residues. The V gene's germline CDR1 is SGHVS and CDR2 FNYEAQ. V lost 5 bases, J lost 5 bases, and 21 bases lay in between. CDR3 coding DNA: TGTGCCAGCAGCCTAAGTTTAAGGGGCGTTTTGGAGACCCAGTACTTC. This gives the protein CASSLSLRGVLETQYF.

The chain uses TRBV4-3 and TRBJ2-1; 10 nucleotides match TRBD1. The trim removed 4 bases at V and 7 bases at J, leaving 7 bases unmatched. CDR1 LGHNA and CDR2 YSLEER come from the germline V gene. There are 15 residues in the CDR3. The CDR3: CASSPGTGVTNEQFF. DNA of the CDR3: TGCGCCAGCAGCCCCGGGACAGGGGTTACGAATGAGCAGTTCTTC.

The rearrangement links TRBV4-3 to TRBJ2-5; 7 nucleotides match TRBD2. V dropped 4 bases and J dropped 4; count of bases not matched to a gene: 12. This CDR3 is 16 amino acids long. In germline, CDR1 is LGHNA, CDR2 YSLEER. The CDR3 loop reads CASSPVGLLAGETQYF. The CDR3 region has the DNA TGCGCCAGCAGCCCCGTAGGACTATTAGCGGGAGAGACCCAGTACTTC.

J is TRBJ2-3 and V is TRBV13; D gene uncertain. Germline V gene data show CDR1 as PRHDT and CDR2 as FYEKMQ (reference sequence). The CDR3 consists of 13 residues. Trimming removed 5 bases from V and 7 bases from J, with 13 bases in between. CDR3 sequence (DNA): TGTGCCAGCAGCGCCCCGACACAGAATACGCAGTATTTT. Residues: CASSAPTQNTQYF.

The V and J genes are TRBV4-3 and TRBJ2-7; D is uncertain. CDR3 length: 16 residues. Germline V gives CDR1 LGHNA, CDR2 YSLEER. V was cut by 1 base and J by 4 bases, with 17 bases left in between. The CDR3 loop is CASSQAAWGHDYEQYF. Written as DNA, the CDR3 is TGCGCCAGCAGCCAAGCCGCCTGGGGTCATGATTACGAGCAGTACTTC.